This TCR beta chain appears in the sequencing data of a study of OX40 agonist ivuxolimab in advanced cancers. About the study as a whole: Ivuxolimab was a fully human IgG2 agonistic monoclonal antibody targeting the costimulatory receptor OX40 (CD134). Intravenous ivuxolimab was administered to patients every 2 weeks at six dose levels: 0.01, 0.1, 0.3, 1.5, 3 and 10 mg/kg. Of the roughly 52 patients in dose escalation, about 20 had hepatocellular carcinoma, some 15 had melanoma, 9 had renal cell carcinoma and 9 had head and neck cancer. The dose-escalation cohort was 82.7% male with a mean age of approximately 60 years, ranging from roughly 23 to 85. Prior anti-PD-1, anti-PD-L1 or anti-CTLA-4 therapy was permitted, and checkpoint inhibitors had been received by more than 35% of dose-escalation patients. Three dose-escalation patients achieved partial responses, one with hepatocellular carcinoma and two with cutaneous melanoma. Peripheral TCRbeta sequencing was intended to test whether TCR sequence diversity was altered and clonal T-cell expansion was caused by ivuxolimab. The paper describes the monotherapy dose-escalation part (N ≈ 49 patients) of the phase I trial of ivuxolimab. Study-level results and caveats: Partial responders in the 0.1-3.0 mg/kg groups had among the lowest normalized peripheral clonal expansion, especially among CD8+ T cells. Antigen specificity was not determined for the clonally expanded peripheral T cells. After ivuxolimab, expanded clones were on average more numerous among CD8+ T cells than among CD4+ T cells. Low levels of normalized T-cell clonal expansion were also seen in some patients who did not respond. Clonal expansion of both CD4+ and CD8+ blood T cells was observed from baseline to week 6 at doses 0.1 to 3.0 mg/kg.

For sequencing of the TCRbeta CDR3 region, genomic DNA was extracted from the sorted cells. TCRbeta CDR3 regions were sequenced using the immunoSEQ Assay. TCRdb provides this immuneACCESS table in a form limited to in-frame rearrangements. Some clones are lacking; in checked studies, under half of them reflect an unresolved V gene, and why the rest are absent is not known. This sample is represented by roughly 86,000 clones; 92% of them were singletons. Together, the top ten hold 2.5% to 3% of the sample. Comments on this clone: Its target antigen remains unknown. The input lacks base qualities; no much larger clone sits a single base away.

The trial excluded patients who had a history of autoimmune disease or who were on systemic immunosuppression. Peripheral blood for TCR sequencing was collected from all dose cohorts at baseline, on cycle 4 day 1, and on cycle 7 day 1. The samples were taken from a phase I, first-in-human, multicenter, open-label dose-escalation trial of ivuxolimab. Adults with locally advanced or metastatic head and neck squamous cell, hepatocellular, melanoma or renal cell carcinoma were enrolled in the trial. CD4+ and CD8+ T cells were sorted separately from peripheral blood before TCR sequencing. This TCR was sampled from an adult with an advanced solid tumor such as melanoma, head and neck, liver or kidney cancer. Specimen: CD4+ or CD8+ T cells sorted from blood, collected in a trial of the OX40 agonist ivuxolimab.

The DNA is TGTGCCAGCAGTTCTCCCGGGACAGGGGGCCACTATGGCTACACCTTC. It translates as CASSSPGTGGHYGYTF. Recombination joined TRBV28 with TRBJ1-2; 12 bases in the middle match TRBD1. As encoded in the germline V gene, CDR1 is MDHEN while CDR2 is SYDVKM. After removal of 4 bases from V and 3 bases from J, the junction retains 6 bases not matched to a gene. From the cysteine through the phenylalanine, the CDR3 covers 16 amino acids. Here the CDR3 DNA is all that survives: 48 bases in frame from base 1.